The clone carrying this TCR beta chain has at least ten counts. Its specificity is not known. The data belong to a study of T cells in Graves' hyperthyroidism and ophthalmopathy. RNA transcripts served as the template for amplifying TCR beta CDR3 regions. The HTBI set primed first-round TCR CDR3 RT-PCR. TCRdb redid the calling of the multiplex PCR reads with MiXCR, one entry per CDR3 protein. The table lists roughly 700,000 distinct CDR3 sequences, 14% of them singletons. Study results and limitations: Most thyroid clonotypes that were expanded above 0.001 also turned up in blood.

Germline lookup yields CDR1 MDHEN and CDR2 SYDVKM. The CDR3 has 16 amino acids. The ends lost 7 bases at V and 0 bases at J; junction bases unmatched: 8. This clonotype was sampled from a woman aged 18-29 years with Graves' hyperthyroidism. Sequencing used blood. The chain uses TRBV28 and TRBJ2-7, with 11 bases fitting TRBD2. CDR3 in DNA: TGTGCCAGCACAGGATCGGGGACTAGCGGCTCCTACGAGCAGTACTTC. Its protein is CASTGSGTSGSYEQYF.